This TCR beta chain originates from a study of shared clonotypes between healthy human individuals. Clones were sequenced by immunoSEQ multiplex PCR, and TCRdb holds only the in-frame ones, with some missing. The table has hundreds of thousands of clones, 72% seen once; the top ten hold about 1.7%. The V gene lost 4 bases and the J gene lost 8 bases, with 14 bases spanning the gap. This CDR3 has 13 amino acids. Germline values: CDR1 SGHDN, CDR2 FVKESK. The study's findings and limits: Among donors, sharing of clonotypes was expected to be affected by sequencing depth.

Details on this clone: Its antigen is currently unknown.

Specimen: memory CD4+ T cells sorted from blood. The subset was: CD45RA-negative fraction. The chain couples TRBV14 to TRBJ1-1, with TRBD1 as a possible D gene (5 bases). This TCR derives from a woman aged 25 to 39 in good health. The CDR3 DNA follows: TGTGCCAGCAGCCTCACGACAGCCTCAGAAGCTTTCTTT. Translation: CASSLTTASEAFF.